The 26 T cell receptor beta chains reported below all come from one sample, sequenced in a study of blood T cell repertoires in COVID-19. Repertoires were generated with immunoSEQ multiplex PCR, while TCRdb's copy carries only in-frame clones and drops some. Of roughly 180,000 clones detected, about four fifths appear once; the ten largest clones hold more than 9.5%. The source material was peripheral blood. The receptors originated from a woman between 35 and 50 years old with COVID-19, enrolled during active disease.

The chain is built from TRBV19 and TRBJ2-3, with D possibly being TRBD1 (5 bases). This CDR3 comprises 13 residues. The germline V gene has CDR1 LNHDA and CDR2 SQIVND (reference sequence). The V end lost 3 bases, the J end lost 2 bases, and 6 bases lay between the germline ends. In DNA, the CDR3 is TGTGCCAGTAGTATGACAGACACAGATACGCAGTATTTT. It yields the protein CASSMTDTDTQYF.

J is TRBJ2-1 and V is TRBV9; 7 nucleotides line up with TRBD1. CDR1 is SGDLS and CDR2 is YYNGEE in the germline V gene. The CDR3 is 15 residues long. V lost 0 bases and J lost 7; bases outside the gene matches: 7. In DNA form, the CDR3 reads TGTGCCAGCAGCGTAGGGGGGACAGCGCTGAATGAGCAGTTCTTC. This gives the protein CASSVGGTALNEQFF.

V and J are TRBV2 and TRBJ2-4; 9 bases fit TRBD1. The CDR3 totals 14 residues. CDR1 and CDR2 from the germline V gene are SNHLY and FYNNEI. V lost 5 bases and J lost 8; bases outside the gene matches: 7. DNA of the CDR3: TGTGCCAGCAGTTTTAACAGGGGGCTGGACATTCAGTACTTC. Translation: CASSFNRGLDIQYF.

V and J are TRBV5-8 and TRBJ1-5; no reliable D call. With 5 bases removed from V and 4 bases from J, the gap between germline ends came to 16 bases. There are 15 residues in the CDR3. The germline CDR1 and CDR2 sequences are SGHTS and YDEGEE. In DNA form, the CDR3 reads TGTGCCAGCAGGCTCCCCCTAAGGAGTAATCAGCCCCAGCATTTT. It specifies CASRLPLRSNQPQHF. The variable domain in full, with the rest retrieved from reference TRBV5-8 and TRBJ1-5, is EAGVTQSPTHLIKTRGQQATLRCSPISGHTSVYWYQQALGLGLQFLLWYDEGEERNRGNFPPRFSGRQFPNYSSELNVNALELEDSALYLCASRLPLRSNQPQHFGDGTRLSIL.

This clone has a handful of counts. V gene TRBV19 combines with J gene TRBJ2-5; D may be TRBD2 (5 bases). The CDR3 extends over 12 amino acids. Trimming shortened V by 4 bases and J by 5 bases, and 8 bases separated the two germline ends. Germline V CDR1 and CDR2: LNHDA, SQIVND (reference sequence). The CDR3 nucleotides are TGTGCCAGTAGTACGGGGTGGGAGACCCAGTACTTC. Its translation is CASSTGWETQYF.

V usage is TRBV27 and J usage is TRBJ1-5, with D unclear. CDR3 length: 15 residues. Germline loops: CDR1 MNHEY, CDR2 SMNVEV (reference sequence). V lost 2 bases and J 3 bases, leaving 11 bases between the germline ends. The DNA of the CDR3 is TGTGCCAGCAGTTTAATGGCAGGTACCAATCAGCCCCAGCATTTT. Residues: CASSLMAGTNQPQHF.

V gene TRBV25-1 combines with J gene TRBJ2-2; 9 bases line up with TRBD1. Germline trimming cut 5 bases from V and 8 bases from J; bases unmatched to any gene: 6. Germline CDR1 reads MGHDK; CDR2 reads SYGVNS. The CDR3 loop spans 14 amino acids. CDR3 in amino acids: CASSSQGARGELFF. The DNA of the CDR3 is TGTGCCAGCAGTTCACAGGGGGCAAGGGGGGAGCTGTTTTTT.

The chain combines TRBV27 with TRBJ2-4; TRBD1 matches at 11 bases. V shed 6 bases and J 9 bases; nucleotides not matched to a gene: 10. The length of the CDR3 is 15 residues. Germline lookup yields CDR1 MNHEY and CDR2 SMNVEV (reference sequence). CDR3 nucleotides: TGTGCCAGCAGGGTGAGGGGACAGGGGGTTGGCATTCAGTACTTC. This codes for CASRVRGQGVGIQYF.

V and J are TRBV7-9 and TRBJ2-1; 9 bases fit TRBD2. This CDR3 has 16 amino acids. V lost 4 bases, J lost 7 bases, and 11 bases stayed unmatched. CDR1 is SEHNR, CDR2 FQNEAQ, per germline (reference sequence). DNA of the CDR3: TGTGCCAGCAGCTCTCAGGCGGGAGGGCTACTAAATGAGCAGTTCTTC. It codes for CASSSQAGGLLNEQFF.

The V and J genes are TRBV28 and TRBJ1-5; D is possibly TRBD1 (5 bases). Trimming took 5 bases from V and 6 from J, leaving 11 bases between them. CDR3 size: 13 residues. CDR1 MDHEN and CDR2 SYDVKM come from the germline V gene. CDR3 protein: CASSQGLGQPQHF. In nucleotides, the CDR3 is TGTGCCAGCAGTCAGGGTCTTGGTCAGCCCCAGCATTTT.

J is TRBJ2-3 and V is TRBV24-1; TRBD2 matches 9 bases. V lost 9 bases, J lost 6 bases, and 9 bases stayed unmatched. The germline gives CDR1 KGHDR, CDR2 SFDVKD. The CDR3 contains 14 residues. CDR3 nucleotide sequence: TGTGCCACCGCTAGCGGGAAACAAGGGGATACGCAGTATTTT. As protein: CATASGKQGDTQYF.

CDR3 protein: CASWALAGGGEQFF. The CDR3 DNA reads as TGTGCCAGTTGGGCACTAGCGGGAGGGGGTGAGCAGTTCTTC. The rearrangement links TRBV2 to TRBJ2-1, with 13 bases identical to TRBD2. With V trimmed by 9 bases and J by 9 bases, 8 bases remained unmatched. CDR1 SNHLY and CDR2 FYNNEI come from the germline V gene. The CDR3 covers 14 residues.

This clone showed up just a few times. The CDR3 coding sequence is TGTGCCAGCAGGACAGACTACGAGCAGTACTTC. Its protein is CASRTDYEQYF. V gene TRBV2 combines with J gene TRBJ2-7, with D tentatively TRBD1 (5 bases). Per germline, CDR1 SNHLY and CDR2 FYNNEI. V was shortened by 6 bases and J by 3 bases, with 6 bases between the two germline ends. This CDR3 is 11 amino acids long.

The genes are TRBV9 and TRBJ2-3, with 7 bases fitting TRBD1. There are 15 residues in the CDR3. After removal of 5 bases from V and 2 bases from J, the junction contained 8 bases not matched to a gene. CDR1 is SGDLS, CDR2 YYNGEE, per germline. This CDR3 reads CASSPRQGNTDTQYF. CDR3 coding DNA: TGTGCCAGCAGTCCCAGACAGGGAAACACAGATACGCAGTATTTT.

CDR3 nucleotides: TGTGCCAGCAGCCCGACAGGCAGCACAGATACGCAGTATTTT. Translation gives CASSPTGSTDTQYF. This chain connects TRBV13 to TRBJ2-3, with D perhaps matching TRBD1 (6 bases). CDR1 is PRHDT and CDR2 is FYEKMQ in the germline V gene (reference sequence). The CDR3 length is 14 residues. V lost 5 bases to trimming and J lost 0 bases, with 9 bases between them.

The chain is built from TRBV7-9 and TRBJ1-2; perhaps TRBD1 as D (6 bases). The CDR3 is 18 amino acids. Germline V lookup: CDR1 SEHNR, CDR2 FQNEAQ (reference sequence). With 4 bases removed from V and 4 bases from J, the gap between germline ends came to 25 bases. The CDR3 loop is CASSSNLPGRGGVYGYTF. The CDR3 nucleotides are TGTGCCAGCAGCTCAAATTTACCCGGCCGGGGGGGCGTCTATGGCTACACCTTC.

In this sample, this clone turned up a few times. This CDR3 reads CASSYSGSQDTIYF. In DNA form, the CDR3 reads TGTGCCAGCAGTTACTCGGGGAGCCAGGACACCATATATTTT. The chain joins TRBV6-5 to TRBJ1-3; no firm D call. Germline CDR1 reads MNHEY; CDR2 reads SVGAGI. Trimming left V 0 bases short and J 8 bases short, with 11 bases between. The CDR3 has 14 residues.

The V gene is TRBV2, the J gene TRBJ2-2; maybe TRBD2 (6 bases). This CDR3 contains 15 residues. Germline V gene data show CDR1 as SNHLY and CDR2 as FYNNEI. The V gene lost 6 bases and the J gene lost 6 bases, with 17 bases spanning the gap. The CDR3 spells CASSGTPPGAGELFF. The CDR3 coding sequence is TGTGCCAGCAGCGGGACTCCCCCGGGGGCCGGGGAGCTGTTTTTT.

V usage is TRBV9 and J usage is TRBJ1-2; 8 bases line up with TRBD1. Germline CDR1 reads SGDLS; CDR2 reads YYNGEE. CDR3 length: 15 residues. With V trimmed by 1 base and J by 4 bases, 6 bases remained unmatched. The CDR3 loop is CASSVSSGGVYGYTF. CDR3 DNA sequence: TGTGCCAGCAGCGTATCTTCAGGGGGCGTCTATGGCTACACCTTC. Drawing the rest from reference TRBV9 and TRBJ1-2, the complete variable domain is DSGVTQTPKHLITATGQRVTLRCSPRSGDLSVYWYQQSLDQGLQFLIQYYNGEERAKGNILERFSAQQFPDLHSELNLSSLELGDSALYFCASSVSSGGVYGYTFGSGTRLTVV.

The CDR3 loop reads CSARKRETQYF. Written as DNA, the CDR3 is TGCAGTGCTAGGAAGCGCGAGACCCAGTACTTC. The chain combines TRBV20-1 with TRBJ2-5; D not certain. V was cut by 3 bases and J by 5 bases, with 7 bases left in between. Germline V CDR1 and CDR2: DFQATT, SNEGSKA (reference sequence). This CDR3 has 11 amino acids.

V usage is TRBV27 and J usage is TRBJ2-1; a possible D gene is TRBD1 (5 bases). There are 13 residues in the CDR3. Trimming removed 2 bases from V and 9 bases from J, with 11 bases in between. The germline gives CDR1 MNHEY, CDR2 SMNVEV (reference sequence). CDR3 coding DNA: TGTGCCAGCAGTTTAATTGACAGCCGTGAGCAGTTCTTC. It specifies CASSLIDSREQFF.

J is TRBJ1-3 and V is TRBV6-1; D is ambiguous. This CDR3 region has 13 residues. Trimming removed 0 bases from V and 6 bases from J, with 6 bases in between. Per germline, CDR1 MNHNS and CDR2 SASEGT. For the CDR3, the DNA is TGTGCCAGCAGTGAAGCACGGGAAAACACCATATATTTT. It translates to CASSEARENTIYF.

This clone was found a few times. The V and J genes are TRBV6-5 and TRBJ2-2; 7 bases map to TRBD1. The V segment lost 5 bases and the J segment 8 bases; nucleotides outside the gene matches: 8. The germline gives CDR1 MNHEY, CDR2 SVGAGI. The CDR3 sequence is 14 residues long. CDR3 loop: CASSPHRGSGELFF. CDR3 DNA sequence: TGTGCCAGCAGTCCACACAGGGGATCAGGGGAGCTGTTTTTT.

The chain joins TRBV10-3 to TRBJ2-1; 9 bases agree with TRBD2. The germline gives CDR1 ENHRY, CDR2 SYGVKD. There are 19 residues in the CDR3. After removal of 5 bases from V and 0 bases from J, the junction contained 14 bases not matched to a gene. The CDR3: CAISSIDGLAGSSYNEQFF. DNA for the CDR3: TGTGCCATCAGTTCTATTGATGGGCTAGCGGGGAGCTCCTACAATGAGCAGTTCTTC.

The chain links TRBV30 to TRBJ1-2, with D possibly being TRBD1 (5 bases). The germline V gene has CDR1 GTSNPN and CDR2 SVGIG (reference sequence). CDR3 length: 15 amino acids. The ends were cut back, 0 bases at V and 0 bases at J, with 11 bases in the middle. Written as DNA, the CDR3 is TGTGCCTGGAGTGTAATGACAGCAGCTAACTATGGCTACACCTTC. Translated: CAWSVMTAANYGYTF.

J is TRBJ1-4 and V is TRBV18; 8 nucleotides match TRBD1. The CDR3 is made up of 14 amino acids. The V gene's germline CDR1 is KGHSH and CDR2 LQKENI. J lost 8 bases, V lost 2 bases, and 4 bases had no gene match. CDR3 loop: CASSPGDRLEKLFF. CDR3 nucleotide sequence: TGTGCCAGCTCACCAGGGGACAGGCTCGAAAAACTGTTTTTT.